The entry below describes one T cell receptor beta chain. Its cognate antigen is unknown. The CDR3 runs 15 residues. V lost 5 bases and J lost 2; bases outside the gene matches: 5. CDR1 is MDHEN, CDR2 SYDVKM, per germline. TCRdb processed the 5' RACE reads anew with MiXCR; each CDR3 protein has one entry. The sample has 450,000 to 500,000 distinct CDR3 sequences, over 11% seen once. The data were obtained in a study of identical twins. Study outcomes and limitations: There was more out-of-frame TCR alpha sharing in monozygotic twins than models estimated. Cord blood beta clonotypes present at high abundance carried fewer insertions; no such pattern appeared in memory repertoires.

The same sample was also studied in work on yellow fever vaccine responses in identical twins.

The genes are TRBV28 and TRBJ2-2, with 7 bases that match TRBD1. Sequenced: CD4+ T cells sorted from blood. This clonotype was sampled from a woman aged 18-29 years in good health. The CDR3 sequence: CASSIRDRNTGELFF. The CDR3 bases are TGTGCCAGCAGTATCCGGGACAGAAACACCGGGGAGCTGTTTTTT.